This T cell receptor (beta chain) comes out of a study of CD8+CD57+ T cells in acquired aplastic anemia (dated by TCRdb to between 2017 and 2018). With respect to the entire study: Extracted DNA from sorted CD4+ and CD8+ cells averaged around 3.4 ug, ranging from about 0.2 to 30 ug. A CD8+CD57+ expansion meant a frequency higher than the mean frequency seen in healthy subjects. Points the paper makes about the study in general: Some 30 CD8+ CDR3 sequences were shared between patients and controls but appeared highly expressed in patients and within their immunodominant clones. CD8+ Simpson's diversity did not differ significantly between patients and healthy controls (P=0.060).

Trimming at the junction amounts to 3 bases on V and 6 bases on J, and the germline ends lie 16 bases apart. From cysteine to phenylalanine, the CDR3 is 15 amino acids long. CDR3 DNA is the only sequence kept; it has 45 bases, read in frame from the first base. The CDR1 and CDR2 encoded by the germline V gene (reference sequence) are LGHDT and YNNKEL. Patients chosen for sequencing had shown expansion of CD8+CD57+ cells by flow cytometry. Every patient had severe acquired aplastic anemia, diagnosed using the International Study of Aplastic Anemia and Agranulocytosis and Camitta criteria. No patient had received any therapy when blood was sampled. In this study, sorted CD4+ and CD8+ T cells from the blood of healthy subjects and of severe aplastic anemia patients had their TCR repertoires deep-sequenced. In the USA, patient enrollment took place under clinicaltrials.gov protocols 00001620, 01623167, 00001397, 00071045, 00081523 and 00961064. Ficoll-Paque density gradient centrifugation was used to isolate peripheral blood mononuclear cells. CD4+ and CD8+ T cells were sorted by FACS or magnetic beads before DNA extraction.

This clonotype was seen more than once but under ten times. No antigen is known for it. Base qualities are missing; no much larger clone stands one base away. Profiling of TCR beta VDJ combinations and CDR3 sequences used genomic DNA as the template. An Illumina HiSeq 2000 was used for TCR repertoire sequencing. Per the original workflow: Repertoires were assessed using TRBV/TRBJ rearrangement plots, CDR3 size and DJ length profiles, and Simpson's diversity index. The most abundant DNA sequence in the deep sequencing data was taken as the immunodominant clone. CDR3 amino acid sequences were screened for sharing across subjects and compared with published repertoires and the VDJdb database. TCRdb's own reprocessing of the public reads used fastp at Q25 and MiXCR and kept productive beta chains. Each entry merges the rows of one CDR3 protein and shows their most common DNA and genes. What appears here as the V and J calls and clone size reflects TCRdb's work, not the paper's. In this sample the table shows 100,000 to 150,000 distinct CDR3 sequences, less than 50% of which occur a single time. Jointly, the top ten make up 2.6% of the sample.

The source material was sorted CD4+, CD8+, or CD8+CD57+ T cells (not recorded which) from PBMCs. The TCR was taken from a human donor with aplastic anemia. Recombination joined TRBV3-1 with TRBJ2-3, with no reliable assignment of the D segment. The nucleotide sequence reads TGTGCCAGCAGCCAGACGGGCCCAGTAGGCGATACGCAGTATTTT. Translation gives CASSQTGPVGDTQYF.